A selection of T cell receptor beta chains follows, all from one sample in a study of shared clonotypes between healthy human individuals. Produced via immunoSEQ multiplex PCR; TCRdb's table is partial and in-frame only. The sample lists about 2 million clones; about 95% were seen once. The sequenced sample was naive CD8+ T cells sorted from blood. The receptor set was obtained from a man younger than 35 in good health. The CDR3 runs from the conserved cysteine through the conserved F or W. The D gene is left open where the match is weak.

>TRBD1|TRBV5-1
CASSLLAGDSESYEQYF
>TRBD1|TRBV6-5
CASSYLPTGEGNTIYF
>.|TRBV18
CASSPTDGYEQYF
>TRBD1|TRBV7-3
CASSLDRGNTEAFF
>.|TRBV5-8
CASSLVQGVQPQHF
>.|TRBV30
CAWGGLGEKLFF
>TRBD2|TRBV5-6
CASSLGLAVDEQFF
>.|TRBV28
CASSLRSEGGGYTF
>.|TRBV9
CASSVTDGAYEQYF
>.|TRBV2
CASGQRLESLGVYQPQHF
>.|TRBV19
CASSGGYNEQFF
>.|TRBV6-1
CASSELGNSYEQYF
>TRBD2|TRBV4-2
CASSQGRDSFAYEQYF
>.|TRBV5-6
CASSGDLGGYTF
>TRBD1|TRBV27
CASSYRGHSPLHF
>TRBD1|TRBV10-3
CAISTTGGLDTQYF
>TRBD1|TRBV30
CAWSVLGTGGDEQFF
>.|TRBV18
CASSPNTGPEQYF
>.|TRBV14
CASSQDPGAGLETQYF
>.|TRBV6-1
CASSDMTGNAYEQYF
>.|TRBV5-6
CASSFPTGSYEQYF
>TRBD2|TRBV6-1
CASSVAGVSEQYF
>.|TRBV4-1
CASSQMRGAGGEKLFF
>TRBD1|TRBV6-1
CASSETTGEIFYEQYF
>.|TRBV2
CASTLGDNSGELFF
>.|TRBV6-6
CASINTGELFF
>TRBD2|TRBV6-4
CASSSLAGGYNEQFF
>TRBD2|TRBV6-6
CASRTSGDPNEQFF
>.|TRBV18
CASSAPEGAYEQYF
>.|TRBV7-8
CASSLARVDSYNEQFF
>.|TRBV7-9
CASSFLGGINYEQYF
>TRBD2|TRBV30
CAWSGDPAGDTQYF
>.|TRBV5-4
CASSLDRRGAVQETQYF
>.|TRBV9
CASSVGTVIQETQYF
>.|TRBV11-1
CASSAGGEGLGDTIYF
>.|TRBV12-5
CASGLDGGALHF
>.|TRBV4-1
CASSQDLLTEANYGYTF
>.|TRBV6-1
CASSEAGGNTEAFF
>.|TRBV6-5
CASSYPAGSNTEAFF
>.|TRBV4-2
CASSLETGVNEQYF
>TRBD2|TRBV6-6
CASSSGIIEQFF
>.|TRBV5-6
CASSFGAGSSYEQYF
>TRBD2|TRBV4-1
CASSLPHQGGDNEQFF
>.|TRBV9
CASSPNNPTDTQYF
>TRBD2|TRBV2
CASSLTSGSYNEQFF
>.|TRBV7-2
CASSQAGSAEQFF
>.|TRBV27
CASSGTKNTIYF
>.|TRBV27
CASSLSARASYEQYF
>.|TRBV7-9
CASSLEVSAQETQYF
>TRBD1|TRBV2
CASSVSRGEPQHF
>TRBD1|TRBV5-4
CASSFGDRVYEQYF
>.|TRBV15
CATSEGTINTIYF
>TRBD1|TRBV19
CASSILGQGSTGELFF
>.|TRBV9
CASSVGQGFTEAFF